The T cell receptor (beta chain) under discussion was sequenced for a study of cytomegalovirus exposure and HLA in healthy donors. CDR3 length: 15 amino acids. The ends were cut back, 2 bases at V and 1 base at J, with 15 bases in the middle. Germline loops: CDR1 GTSNPN, CDR2 SVGIG (reference sequence). Primers for the PCR totalled 60 Vbeta and 13 Jbeta. The data were produced by immunoSEQ multiplex PCR, yet TCRdb's version contains in-frame clones alone and is incomplete. The repertoire holds roughly 130,000 clones, with around 79% as singletons. The sequenced material came from PBMCs. This TCR came from a female donor in good health and CMV-seronegative. The chain is built from TRBV30 and TRBJ2-7; possibly TRBD1 for D (9 bases). The CDR3 loop is CAWSRGGTGSYEQYF. CDR3 sequence (DNA): TGTGCCTGGAGTCGGGGGGGGACAGGGTCCTACGAGCAGTACTTC.